One and the same sample provided the 6 T cell receptor beta chains below, sequenced in a study of OX40 agonist ivuxolimab in advanced cancers. Repertoires were generated with immunoSEQ multiplex PCR, while TCRdb's copy carries only in-frame clones and drops some. Seen here are more than 10,000 clones, nearly 85% observed once, and the top ten hold 24%. The sample in question was CD4+ or CD8+ T cells sorted from blood, obtained in a trial of the OX40 agonist ivuxolimab. The receptor set was obtained from an adult with an advanced solid tumor such as melanoma, head and neck, liver or kidney cancer.

CDR3 loop: CASSLGRTYEQYF. The CDR3 DNA follows: TGTGCCAGCAGCTTAGGTCGGACCTACGAGCAGTACTTC. The chain uses TRBV7-6 and TRBJ2-7; no clear D. The CDR3 extends over 13 amino acids. Trimming stripped 1 base from V and 2 bases from J, with 6 bases between. Germline V gene lookup returns CDR1 SGHVS and CDR2 FNYEAQ.

J is TRBJ2-7 and V is TRBV7-9, with 8 bases that match TRBD1. Looked up from germline, CDR1 is SEHNR and CDR2 is FQNEAQ (reference sequence). This CDR3 comprises 15 residues. With 2 bases clipped from V and 6 bases from J, the junction kept 9 bases outside the gene matches. The CDR3 region has the DNA TGTGCCAGCAGCTTAACCGGGACAGGCCATCTCGAGCAGTACTTC. Translated: CASSLTGTGHLEQYF.

The V gene is TRBV19, the J gene TRBJ2-7, with D uncertain. The CDR3 covers 13 residues. The germline CDR1 and CDR2 sequences are LNHDA and SQIVND (reference sequence). Trimming took 5 bases from V and 5 from J, leaving 13 bases between them. This CDR3 is CASSVNFANEQYF. The DNA of the CDR3 is TGTGCCAGTAGTGTAAATTTTGCCAACGAGCAGTACTTC.

V is TRBV18 and J is TRBJ2-1; 8 bases agree with TRBD1. The CDR3 runs 15 residues. The germline gives CDR1 KGHSH, CDR2 LQKENI. V was clipped by 7 bases and J by 2 bases; unmatched bases: 7. The CDR3 nucleotides read TGTGCCAGCTACGGACAGGGCAACCCCTACAATGAGCAGTTCTTC. This encodes CASYGQGNPYNEQFF.

The chain links TRBV28 to TRBJ2-3, with D perhaps given as TRBD1 or TRBD2 (7 bases each). V was cut by 2 bases and J by 5 bases, with 14 bases left in between. The CDR3 runs to 15 residues. The germline CDR1 and CDR2 sequences are MDHEN and SYDVKM. Here the CDR3 reads CASSLGAGGGDTQYF. The CDR3 DNA sequence: TGTGCCAGCAGTTTAGGGGCAGGGGGGGGAGATACGCAGTATTTT.

The V gene is TRBV28, the J gene TRBJ1-2; D is perhaps TRBD1 (5 bases). Trimming took 3 bases from V and 4 from J, leaving 9 bases between them. CDR1 is MDHEN, CDR2 SYDVKM, per germline. This CDR3 spans 13 amino acids. CDR3 nucleotides: TGTGCCAGCAGTTTGTCAGGGTCCTATGGCTACACCTTC. It is translated as CASSLSGSYGYTF.